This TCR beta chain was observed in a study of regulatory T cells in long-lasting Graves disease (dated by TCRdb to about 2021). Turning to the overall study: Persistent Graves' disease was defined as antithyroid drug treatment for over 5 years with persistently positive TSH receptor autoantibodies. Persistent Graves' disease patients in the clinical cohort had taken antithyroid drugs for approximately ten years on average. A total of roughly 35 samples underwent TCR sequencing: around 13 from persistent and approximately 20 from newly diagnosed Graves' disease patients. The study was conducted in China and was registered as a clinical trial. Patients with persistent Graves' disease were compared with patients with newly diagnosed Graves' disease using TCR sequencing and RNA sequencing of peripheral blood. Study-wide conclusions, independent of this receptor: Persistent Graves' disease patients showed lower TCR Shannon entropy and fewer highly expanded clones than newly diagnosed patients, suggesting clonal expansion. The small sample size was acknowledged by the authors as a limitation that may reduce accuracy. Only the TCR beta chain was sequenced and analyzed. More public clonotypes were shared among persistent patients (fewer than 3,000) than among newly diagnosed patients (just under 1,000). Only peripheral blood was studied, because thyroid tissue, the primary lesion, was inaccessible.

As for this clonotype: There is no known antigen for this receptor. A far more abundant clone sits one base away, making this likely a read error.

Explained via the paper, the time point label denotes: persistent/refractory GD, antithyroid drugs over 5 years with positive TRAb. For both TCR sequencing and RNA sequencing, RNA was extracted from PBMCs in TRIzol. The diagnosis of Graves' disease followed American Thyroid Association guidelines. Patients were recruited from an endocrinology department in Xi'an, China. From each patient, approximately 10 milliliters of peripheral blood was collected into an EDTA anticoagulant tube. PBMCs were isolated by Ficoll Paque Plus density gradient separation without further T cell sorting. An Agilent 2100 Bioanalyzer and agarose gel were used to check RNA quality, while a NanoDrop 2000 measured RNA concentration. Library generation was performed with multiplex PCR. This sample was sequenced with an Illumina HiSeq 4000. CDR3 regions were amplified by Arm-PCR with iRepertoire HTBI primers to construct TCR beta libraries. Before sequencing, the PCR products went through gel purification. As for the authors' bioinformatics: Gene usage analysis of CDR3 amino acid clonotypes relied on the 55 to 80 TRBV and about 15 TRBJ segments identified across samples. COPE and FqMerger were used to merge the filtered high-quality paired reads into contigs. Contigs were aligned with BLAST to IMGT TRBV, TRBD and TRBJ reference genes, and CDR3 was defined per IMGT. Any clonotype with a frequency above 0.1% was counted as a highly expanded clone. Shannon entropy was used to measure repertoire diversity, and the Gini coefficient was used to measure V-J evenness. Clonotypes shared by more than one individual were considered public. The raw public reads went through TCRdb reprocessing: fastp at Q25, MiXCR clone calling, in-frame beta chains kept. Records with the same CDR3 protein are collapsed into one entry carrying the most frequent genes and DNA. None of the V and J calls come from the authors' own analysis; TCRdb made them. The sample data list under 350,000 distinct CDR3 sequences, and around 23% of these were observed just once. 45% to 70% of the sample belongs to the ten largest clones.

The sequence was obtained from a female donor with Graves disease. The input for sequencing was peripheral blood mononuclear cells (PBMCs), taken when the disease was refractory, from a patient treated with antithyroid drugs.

The CDR3 in this case is CVSSPGTSGPGGELFF. Here is the DNA: TGTGTCAGCAGCCCCGGGACTAGCGGGCCGGGCGGGGAGCTGTTTTTT. The sequence is built from TRBV7-2 and TRBJ2-2; TRBD2 aligns with 12 central bases. The germline V gene encodes CDR1 SGHTA and CDR2 FQGNSA. Counted from cysteine to phenylalanine, this CDR3 has 16 amino acids. Of the read, only the CDR3 DNA is kept; its 48 bases are in frame from base 1.